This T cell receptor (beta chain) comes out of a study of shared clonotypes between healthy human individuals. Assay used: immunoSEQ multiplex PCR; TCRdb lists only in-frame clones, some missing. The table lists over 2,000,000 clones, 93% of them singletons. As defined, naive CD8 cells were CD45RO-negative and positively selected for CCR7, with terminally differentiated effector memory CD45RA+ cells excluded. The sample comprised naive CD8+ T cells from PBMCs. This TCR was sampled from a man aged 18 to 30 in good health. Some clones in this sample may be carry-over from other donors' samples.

The DNA of the CDR3 is TGTGCCAGCAGCTTGCGCATTAGCGGGTACAATGAGCAGTTCTTC. Protein product: CASSLRISGYNEQFF. The chain recombines TRBV5-6 with TRBJ2-1; 7 nucleotides match TRBD2. From germline, CDR1 is SGHDT and CDR2 YYEEEE. The CDR3 has 15 amino acids. After removal of 1 base from V and 4 bases from J, the junction contained 5 bases not matched to a gene. Using reference TRBV5-6 and TRBJ2-1 for the parts outside the CDR3, the full variable domain is DAGVTQSPTHLIKTRGQQVTLRCSPKSGHDTVSWYQQALGQGPQFIFQYYEEEERQRGNFPDRFSGHQFPNYSSELNVNALLLGDSALYLCASSLRISGYNEQFFGPGTRLTVL.